This T cell receptor (beta chain) was sequenced for a study of cytomegalovirus exposure and HLA in healthy donors. Overall study context: Researchers previously reported finding fewer than 120 million unique TCR beta sequences from 150 million to 200 million T cells.

In the PCR, 60 Vbeta and 13 Jbeta primers were used. The method was immunoSEQ multiplex PCR; TCRdb's version includes in-frame clones alone and lacks a portion of them. The data hold over 200,000 clones, with 70% to 85% observed a single time. This clone was recorded a few times. CDR1 is LNHDA and CDR2 is SQIVND in the germline V gene (reference sequence). The CDR3 consists of 14 residues. The ends were cut back, 3 bases at V and 6 bases at J, with 9 bases in the middle. This chain links TRBV19 with TRBJ1-6; no reliable D call. Specimen: PBMCs. The receptor comes from a middle-aged woman in good health and CMV-seronegative. For the CDR3, the DNA is TGTGCCAGTAGTATGCGGGAAAGTAATTCACCCCTCCACTTT. It codes for CASSMRESNSPLHF.